These T cell receptor beta chains were read from a single sample in a study of blood T cell repertoires in COVID-19. Using immunoSEQ multiplex PCR, the repertoire was profiled, and TCRdb retains in-frame clones only, with some absent. The table includes about 76,000 clones, approximately 80% detected once. Source material: peripheral blood. These TCRs come from a human donor in a cohort sampled during active COVID-19. The CDR3 runs from the conserved cysteine through the conserved F or W. Not every row has a clone size; where given, it reads once, few, many or a size class.

abundance,j_gene,v_gene,CDR3aa
.,TRBJ2-7,TRBV30,CAWSVSGLAPEQYF
.,TRBJ1-1,TRBV6-5,CASSPPDTEAFF
.,TRBJ2-1,TRBV27,CASSLGGFEQFF
.,TRBJ2-1,TRBV10-3,CAISESGTSGGYNEQFF
.,TRBJ2-3,TRBV7-9,CASSTELATSTDTQYF
.,TRBJ1-2,TRBV5-1,CASRLDNYGYTF
few,TRBJ1-4,TRBV3-1/TRBV3-2,CASSQRDRGLANEKLFF
.,TRBJ2-1,TRBV5-1,CASSIGTSGNYNEQFF
.,TRBJ1-2,TRBV7-2,CASSFGDRGRLGYTF
few,TRBJ1-2,TRBV5-1,CASSLATTYGYTF
.,TRBJ2-5,TRBV25-1,CASSDPVGSWETQYF
.,TRBJ2-7,TRBV6-6,CASKAERYEQYF
.,TRBJ1-6,TRBV9,CASSARQVESPLHF
many,TRBJ1-2,TRBV7-2,CASSLGARTPNYGYTF
.,TRBJ1-5,TRBV6-7,CASSYPLGGSNQPQHF
.,TRBJ2-6,TRBV18,CASSPRYSRTSGANVLTF
.,TRBJ2-1,TRBV18,CASSPRLAGDEQFF
.,TRBJ2-2,TRBV23-1,CASSLKNGSAGNTPNTGELFF
.,TRBJ2-7,TRBV18,CASSPGTGSYEQYF
.,TRBJ1-2,TRBV7-2,CASSVQGALYGYTF
.,TRBJ2-2,TRBV29-1,CSVAGGGFAGELFF
.,TRBJ1-2,TRBV7-9,CASSSHDRASYGYTF
.,TRBJ2-1,TRBV24-1,CATSRRLAGIRDEQFF